The 12 T cell receptor beta chains below come from one sample, sequenced in a study of T cell changes during pregnancy in multiple sclerosis (dated by TCRdb to about 2019). The library was generated by the immunoSEQ multiplex PCR assay. The clones in this table, taken by TCRdb from immuneACCESS, are in-frame only. Not every clone is retained; where verified, under half of the shortfall comes from an unresolved V gene, and the cause of the rest is unknown. Here the sample has about 23,000 clones; approximately 86% occur a single time. Under 1.4% of the sample rests with the top ten. Specimen: CD4+ T cells from peripheral blood mononuclear cells, collected in the first trimester of pregnancy. All receptors come from a female donor in good health, enrolled as a control in a pregnancy study.

This clone was seen a handful of times. The V gene is TRBV7-2, the J gene TRBJ2-5, with 9 bases that match TRBD2. J lost 3 bases, V lost 1 base, and 6 bases had no gene match. The CDR3 sequence is 16 residues long. CDR1 and CDR2 from the germline V gene are SGHTA and FQGNSA. In DNA form, the CDR3 reads TGTGCCAGCAGCTTAGGGGCGGGGGGGCGGAAAGAGACCCAGTACTTC. Its translation is CASSLGAGGRKETQYF.

V usage is TRBV13 and J usage is TRBJ1-5; D is possibly TRBD1 (6 bases). CDR1 is PRHDT and CDR2 is FYEKMQ in the germline V gene (reference sequence). Trimming stripped 1 base from V and 7 bases from J, with 8 bases between. The CDR3 loop spans 13 amino acids. The CDR3 DNA is TGTGCCAGCAGCTTAGCACAGGGCCAGCCCCAGCATTTT. Protein: CASSLAQGQPQHF.

This chain joins TRBV11-2 and TRBJ1-1; D remains unclear. The V end was cut by 5 bases, the J end by 4 bases, with 17 bases between. Germline CDR1 and CDR2: SGHAT and FQNNGV. CDR3 length: 15 residues. The CDR3 protein is CASSPLTGRGTEAFF. CDR3 nucleotides: TGTGCCAGCAGCCCCCTGACGGGGAGAGGCACTGAAGCTTTCTTT.

With respect to this clone: The junction departs from the called germline gene at one end, perhaps through a read error. The chain uses TRBV7-7 and TRBJ2-1; D possibly corresponds to TRBD2 (5 bases). CDR3 size: 14 residues. Germline loops: CDR1 SSHAT, CDR2 FNYEAQ (reference sequence). In DNA form, the CDR3 reads TGTGCTAGCAGCAGGCAAAACAGCGGCAATGAGCAGTTCTTC. Its protein is CASSRQNSGNEQFF.

This chain joins TRBV7-3 and TRBJ2-5; 15 bases map to TRBD2. Germline V gene lookup returns CDR1 SGHTA and CDR2 FQGTGA. The CDR3 loop spans 16 amino acids. V was pared by 3 bases and J by 2 bases, with 1 base of the junction left unmatched. The CDR3 region has the DNA TGTGCCAGCAGCTTTGGACTAGCGGGGGGGCAAGAGACCCAGTACTTC. Its protein product is CASSFGLAGGQETQYF.

V is TRBV6-6 and J is TRBJ2-1; D may be TRBD2 (5 bases). The CDR3 runs to 12 residues. V was shortened by 2 bases and J by 10 bases, with 9 bases between the two germline ends. The V gene's germline CDR1 is MNHNY and CDR2 SVGAGI (reference sequence). The CDR3 spells CASSYSGMEQFF. CDR3 DNA sequence: TGTGCCAGCAGTTACAGCGGAATGGAGCAGTTCTTC.

V gene TRBV9 combines with J gene TRBJ2-1; D perhaps matches TRBD2 (6 bases). The germline gives CDR1 SGDLS, CDR2 YYNGEE. The CDR3 is 12 residues long. V gave up 0 bases and J gave up 10 bases, with 8 bases separating them. The CDR3 spells CASSVGGDEQFF. The CDR3 bases are TGTGCCAGCAGCGTAGGGGGGGACGAGCAGTTCTTC.

The V and J genes are TRBV6-5 and TRBJ1-6; 9 nucleotides align to TRBD1. Germline values: CDR1 MNHEY, CDR2 SVGAGI. V was pared by 10 bases and J by 8 bases, with 12 bases of the junction left unmatched. There are 15 residues in the CDR3. The CDR3 region is CATSRPGQGYSPLHF. The CDR3 DNA follows: TGTGCCACCTCCCGACCGGGACAGGGATATTCACCCCTCCACTTT.

This chain links TRBV5-4 with TRBJ2-2; TRBD2 is a possible D gene (6 bases). The CDR3 contains 15 residues. The germline V and J ends were trimmed by 2 bases and 8 bases, with 16 bases remaining between them. Germline CDR1 and CDR2: SGHNT and YYREEE (reference sequence). The CDR3: CASSFVSGNKGELFF. CDR3 in DNA: TGTGCCAGCAGCTTTGTTAGCGGAAATAAGGGGGAGCTGTTTTTT. Together with reference TRBV5-4 and TRBJ2-2, the CDR3 gives the full variable domain: ETGVTQSPTHLIKTRGQQVTLRCSSQSGHNTVSWYQQALGQGPQFIFQYYREEENGRGNFPPRFSGLQFPNYSSELNVNALELDDSALYLCASSFVSGNKGELFFGEGSRLTVL.

The chain combines TRBV7-7 with TRBJ2-5, with a tentative D call TRBD2 (6 bases). Germline CDR1 and CDR2: SSHAT and FNYEAQ (reference sequence). The CDR3 is 13 residues long. V lost 5 bases, J lost 5 bases, and 12 bases lay in between. The CDR3 DNA sequence: TGTGCCAGCAGCCGAGGAGGGTGGGAGACCCAGTACTTC. Translated, it gives CASSRGGWETQYF.

CDR3 protein: CASSPDWRTSGSGLYEQYF. The CDR3 nucleotides read TGTGCCAGCAGCCCGGATTGGAGGACTAGCGGGAGTGGTTTGTACGAGCAGTACTTC. This sequence joins TRBV5-4 and TRBJ2-7; 13 bases fit TRBD2. The CDR3 has 19 amino acids. V was pared by 4 bases and J by 4 bases, with 17 bases of the junction left unmatched. Looked up from germline, CDR1 is SGHNT and CDR2 is YYREEE (reference sequence).

The V and J genes are TRBV5-5 and TRBJ1-3, with D perhaps matching TRBD1 (6 bases). Trimming cost V 5 bases and J 3 bases, with 12 bases left between them. This CDR3 comprises 14 residues. CDR1 SGHKS and CDR2 YYEKEE come from the germline V gene (reference sequence). The CDR3 spells CASRKGGIGNTIYF. The CDR3 DNA sequence: TGTGCCAGCAGGAAAGGGGGTATTGGAAACACCATATATTTT. Drawing the rest from reference TRBV5-5 and TRBJ1-3, the complete variable domain is DAGVTQSPTHLIKTRGQQVTLRCSPISGHKSVSWYQQVLGQGPQFIFQYYEKEERGRGNFPDRFSARQFPNYSSELNVNALLLGDSALYLCASRKGGIGNTIYFGEGSWLTVV.